This TCR beta chain was sequenced during a study of blood T cell repertoires in COVID-19. Study details: Specimens from acute and convalescent COVID-19 originated in the United States, Italy and Spain.

This clone was seen a single time. A Seattle source enrolled patients during active infection and followed them longitudinally. Assay: immunoSEQ multiplex PCR; the TCRdb copy retains only in-frame clones and omits some. The profile shows about 100,000 clones, 75% to 90% of them singletons. V was clipped by 0 bases and J by 1 base, with 7 bases between them. The CDR3 contains 15 residues. CDR1 is MNHEY and CDR2 is SVGAGI in the germline V gene. J is TRBJ1-5 and V is TRBV6-5; no reliable D call. Sequenced input: peripheral blood. The TCR originated in a woman aged 50 to 60 with COVID-19, enrolled during active disease. The CDR3 DNA is TGTGCCAGCAGTTACTCTTCGGGAAGCAATCAGCCCCAGCATTTT. It yields the protein CASSYSSGSNQPQHF.